The 24 T cell receptor beta chains listed next were all sequenced from one sample in a study of blood T cell repertoires in COVID-19. Here immunoSEQ multiplex PCR was the method, and the copy in TCRdb shows in-frame clones only, minus some. The profile covers under 250,000 clones, with over 75% appearing a single time and roughly 11% taken by the ten largest. Material for sequencing was peripheral blood. Source of these receptors: a man in his fifties with COVID-19, enrolled during active disease.

V gene TRBV11-2 combines with J gene TRBJ2-1, with D possibly TRBD2 on 5 matching bases. V dropped 0 bases and J dropped 7 bases, with 10 bases sitting between them. The CDR3 is 14 amino acids. The germline gives CDR1 SGHAT, CDR2 FQNNGV. In nucleotides, the CDR3 is TGTGCCAGCAGCTTAGATCGCACGGGGAATGAGCAGTTCTTC. This sequence encodes CASSLDRTGNEQFF.

The chain employs TRBV6-4 and TRBJ1-2; D is ambiguous. The CDR3 sequence is 14 residues long. Germline CDR1 MRHNA, CDR2 SNTAGT. V was clipped by 2 bases and J by 2 bases, with 9 bases between them. The CDR3 coding sequence is TGTGCCAGCAGTGACGGCAGTAACAACTATGGCTACACCTTC. It specifies CASSDGSNNYGYTF.

The chain carries TRBV5-4 and TRBJ1-2; weak D call: TRBD1 (6 bases). Germline lookup yields CDR1 SGHNT and CDR2 YYREEE (reference sequence). This CDR3 has 14 residues. V lost 7 bases, J lost 0 bases, and 13 bases lay in between. The CDR3 spells CASAMDSANYGYTF. In nucleotides, the CDR3 is TGTGCCAGCGCAATGGACAGTGCTAACTATGGCTACACCTTC.

The rearrangement links TRBV28 to TRBJ1-5; D is possibly TRBD1 (5 bases). Trimming shortened V by 3 bases and J by 6 bases, and 9 bases separated the two germline ends. This CDR3 contains 13 residues. In germline, CDR1 is MDHEN, CDR2 SYDVKM. The CDR3 DNA sequence: TGTGCCAGCAGTTTCAGGGTTGTTCAGCCCCAGCATTTT. Protein product: CASSFRVVQPQHF.

In its sample, this clone was seen a few times. The same CDR3 also results from other DNA sequences found in this sample. This chain connects TRBV7-2 to TRBJ1-1; D possibly corresponds to TRBD1 (5 bases). V lost 1 base, J lost 2 bases, and 11 bases lay in between. Germline lookup yields CDR1 SGHTA and CDR2 FQGNSA. This CDR3 spans 15 amino acids. The CDR3 reads CASSLVGGVNTEAFF. The CDR3 coding sequence is TGTGCCAGCAGCTTAGTGGGGGGGGTAAACACTGAAGCTTTCTTT.

This clone was detected a few times. This chain uses TRBV7-2 with TRBJ2-3, with D perhaps TRBD2 (7 bases). The V gene lost 1 base and the J gene lost 6 bases, with 17 bases spanning the gap. CDR3 length: 16 amino acids. Germline CDR1 reads SGHTA; CDR2 reads FQGNSA. The CDR3: CASSLVLGGGHDTQYF. The CDR3 bases are TGTGCCAGCAGCTTAGTGTTAGGGGGGGGCCACGATACGCAGTATTTT.

This sequence joins TRBV12-5 and TRBJ2-7; the D gene is possibly TRBD1 (6 bases). Germline CDR1 LGHNT, CDR2 FRNRAP. V lost 6 bases and J 1 base, leaving 22 bases between the germline ends. This CDR3 spans 17 amino acids. The CDR3 protein is CASGPGQPRIWSYEQYF. CDR3 nucleotides: TGTGCTAGTGGGCCGGGACAACCCCGAATTTGGTCCTACGAGCAGTACTTC.

This chain links TRBV27 with TRBJ2-3, with D maybe TRBD2 (6 bases). Germline CDR1 is MNHEY and CDR2 is SMNVEV (reference sequence). V lost 6 bases and J lost 9, with 16 bases in between. The CDR3 length is 13 residues. CDR3 sequence reads: CASRRGGEGTQYF. CDR3 DNA sequence: TGTGCCAGCAGGCGGGGCGGAGAGGGGACGCAGTATTTT.

This chain links TRBV6-4 with TRBJ1-2; D gene uncertain. The ends were cut back, 4 bases at V and 0 bases at J, with 12 bases in the middle. Germline assignment: CDR1 MRHNA and CDR2 SNTAGT. This CDR3 is built from 15 residues. For the CDR3, the DNA is TGTGCCAGCAGTGCCCAGGCCAACACTAACTATGGCTACACCTTC. This gives the protein CASSAQANTNYGYTF.

V and J are TRBV2 and TRBJ2-3; weak D call: TRBD2 (6 bases). Germline V gene lookup returns CDR1 SNHLY and CDR2 FYNNEI. The germline V and J ends were trimmed by 4 bases and 4 bases, with 12 bases remaining between them. The length of the CDR3 is 14 residues. CDR3 DNA: TGTGCCAGCAGTGCGGGAGTTGGGTCAGATACGCAGTATTTT. Translating gives CASSAGVGSDTQYF.

In this sample, this clone turned up a few times. The chain combines TRBV6-2 or TRBV6-3 with TRBJ1-3; 8 bases fit TRBD1. Germline lookup yields CDR1 MNHEY and CDR2 SVGEGT. The trim removed 6 bases at V and 6 bases at J, leaving 16 bases unmatched. The CDR3 runs 17 residues. Here the CDR3 DNA reads TGTGCCAGCAGCCATCCACCAGGACAGGGAGGAGAAAACACCATATATTTT. This sequence encodes CASSHPPGQGGENTIYF.

With respect to this clone: The identical CDR3 is also encoded by other nucleotide sequences in the sample. The chain joins TRBV18 to TRBJ1-2, with 7 bases lining up with TRBD1. V shed 2 bases, J shed 6 bases, and the junction held 0 bases outside the gene matches. Germline V lookup: CDR1 KGHSH, CDR2 LQKENI. The CDR3 has 12 amino acids. The CDR3 loop is CASSPTGDGYTF. The CDR3 nucleotides read TGTGCCAGCTCACCAACAGGGGATGGCTACACCTTC.

V and J are TRBV18 and TRBJ1-4; D perhaps matches TRBD1 (6 bases). Trimming pared 3 bases from V and 7 bases from J, leaving 12 bases between. The CDR3 contains 14 residues. Germline lookup yields CDR1 KGHSH and CDR2 LQKENI. CDR3 nucleotide sequence: TGTGCCAGCTCACCGCGGGGGGCGGGTGAAAAACTGTTTTTT. Protein sequence: CASSPRGAGEKLFF.

This chain uses TRBV19 with TRBJ1-2; 11 bases map to TRBD1. Germline V gives CDR1 LNHDA, CDR2 SQIVND (reference sequence). This CDR3 is built from 15 residues. J was trimmed by 5 bases and V by 3 bases; bases with no gene match: 5. The CDR3 region is CASSIGGTGGYGYTF. The CDR3 coding sequence is TGTGCCAGTAGTATCGGTGGGACAGGGGGTTATGGCTACACCTTC.

This clone appeared once. The J gene is TRBJ2-1, the V gene TRBV30; 9 bases line up with TRBD1. Looked up from germline, CDR1 is GTSNPN and CDR2 is SVGIG (reference sequence). The CDR3 spans 14 residues. After removal of 2 bases from V and 14 bases from J, the junction contained 13 bases not matched to a gene. The CDR3 is CAWSTQQGAGRKFF. The CDR3 DNA is TGTGCCTGGAGTACCCAACAGGGGGCGGGTCGGAAGTTCTTC.

The chain combines TRBV11-2 with TRBJ2-7; 8 bases are shared with TRBD2. V dropped 5 bases and J dropped 3; count of bases not matched to a gene: 12. The CDR3 is 16 amino acids. Looked up from germline, CDR1 is SGHAT and CDR2 is FQNNGV. This chain's CDR3 is CASSPRTSGVVYEQYF. As DNA, the CDR3 is TGTGCCAGCAGCCCCCGAACTAGCGGTGTCGTCTACGAGCAGTACTTC.

This sequence joins TRBV5-6 and TRBJ2-3; D might be TRBD2 (6 bases). V lost 4 bases and J 2 bases, leaving 8 bases between the germline ends. From germline, CDR1 is SGHDT and CDR2 YYEEEE. The CDR3 totals 13 residues. Here the CDR3 reads CASSRDFTDTQYF. For the CDR3, the DNA is TGTGCCAGCAGCAGGGACTTCACAGATACGCAGTATTTT. The whole variable domain, filled in from reference TRBV5-6 and TRBJ2-3, reads DAGVTQSPTHLIKTRGQQVTLRCSPKSGHDTVSWYQQALGQGPQFIFQYYEEEERQRGNFPDRFSGHQFPNYSSELNVNALLLGDSALYLCASSRDFTDTQYFGPGTRLTVL.

The genes are TRBV10-1 and TRBJ1-4; the match to TRBD1 covers 7 bases. Germline V CDR1 and CDR2: WNHNN, SYGVQD (reference sequence). The CDR3 has 15 residues. V dropped 3 bases and J dropped 7; count of bases not matched to a gene: 8. In DNA form, the CDR3 reads TGCGCCAGCAGTGATTCGCGACAGGGTAGTGAAAAACTGTTTTTT. This encodes CASSDSRQGSEKLFF.

The chain recombines TRBV6-2 or TRBV6-3 with TRBJ2-7; 7 bases line up with TRBD2. The CDR3 length is 14 residues. CDR1 is MNHEY and CDR2 is SVGEGT in the germline V gene. The ends lost 6 bases at V and 4 bases at J; junction bases unmatched: 9. The CDR3 region is CASSPGGSRYEQYF. The CDR3 DNA sequence: TGTGCCAGCAGCCCAGGCGGGAGTAGGTACGAGCAGTACTTC.

The chain recombines TRBV7-9 with TRBJ2-7, with D possibly being TRBD1 (6 bases). The CDR3 extends over 13 amino acids. CDR1 SEHNR and CDR2 FQNEAQ come from the germline V gene (reference sequence). V was clipped by 5 bases and J by 1 base, with 9 bases between them. Written as DNA, the CDR3 is TGTGCCAGCAGCGTACAGGGATCCTACGAGCAGTACTTC. As protein: CASSVQGSYEQYF.

The chain recombines TRBV19 with TRBJ1-5; a weak D match, TRBD1 (6 bases). The germline V gene encodes CDR1 LNHDA and CDR2 SQIVND (reference sequence). This CDR3 contains 16 residues. Trimming took 4 bases from V and 0 from J, leaving 13 bases between them. The DNA for the CDR3 is TGTGCCAGTAGTAAAGAGGGACATTATAGCAATCAGCCCCAGCATTTT. Its translation: CASSKEGHYSNQPQHF. Supplemented by reference TRBV19 and TRBJ1-5, the full variable domain reads DGGITQSPKYLFRKEGQNVTLSCEQNLNHDAMYWYRQDPGQGLRLIYYSQIVNDFQKGDIAEGYSVSREKKESFPLTVTSAQKNPTAFYLCASSKEGHYSNQPQHFGDGTRLSIL.

This clone was recorded a few times. The gene calls are TRBV30 and TRBJ2-7, with 11 bases lining up with TRBD2. V lost 5 bases to trimming and J lost 2 bases; unmatched junction nucleotides: 5. The CDR3 is 14 amino acids. The germline V gene has CDR1 GTSNPN and CDR2 SVGIG (reference sequence). Here the CDR3 DNA reads TGTGCCTGGGAAAGACTAGCGGGGACCTACGAGCAGTACTTC. Its translation is CAWERLAGTYEQYF.

V and J are TRBV7-9 and TRBJ1-2; 9 bases line up with TRBD1. CDR3 length: 16 amino acids. The germline V gene has CDR1 SEHNR and CDR2 FQNEAQ (reference sequence). Trimming took 1 base from V and 4 from J; bases not matched to a gene: 7. CDR3 in DNA: TGTGCCAGCAGCTTAGGGACAGGGGAGCGTGCCTATGGCTACACCTTC. Translating gives CASSLGTGERAYGYTF.

The chain uses TRBV7-9 and TRBJ2-3; 7 nucleotides line up with TRBD2. The CDR3 runs 16 residues. V lost 3 bases and J lost 2; bases outside the gene matches: 8. From germline, CDR1 is SEHNR and CDR2 FQNEAQ (reference sequence). This chain's CDR3 is CASSFAPSGDTDTQYF. Here the CDR3 DNA reads TGTGCCAGCAGCTTTGCCCCTAGCGGAGACACAGATACGCAGTATTTT.